The 14 T cell receptor beta chains below all came from one sample that was sequenced in a study of human T cells and chemical hapten exposure. Time point described: patch test 3, about 24 weeks after DPC sensitization. Documented treatment: therapeutic diphenylcyclopropenone sensitization with weekly scalp DPC. Unfractionated whole blood was the source from which total RNA was extracted. From the RACE reads, TCRdb called clonotypes with MiXCR, one entry per CDR3 protein. The table shows 30,000 to 40,000 distinct CDR3 sequences, with approximately 12% occurring only once. Source: whole blood, taken in connection with sensitization to the hapten diphenylcyclopropenone (DPC). The receptors were sampled from a woman in her thirties or forties with alopecia areata. Some clones in this sample may be carry-over from other donors' samples.

This sequence joins TRBV19 and TRBJ1-1, with D perhaps TRBD1 (5 bases). The V end was cut by 4 bases, the J end by 0 bases, with 18 bases between. This CDR3 has 17 amino acids. Per germline, CDR1 LNHDA and CDR2 SQIVND (reference sequence). The CDR3 sequence: CASSNLLLGAVNTEAFF. DNA for the CDR3: TGTGCCAGTAGTAACCTACTTCTAGGGGCGGTGAACACTGAAGCTTTCTTT.

This clonotype was observed a few times. V is TRBV4-1 and J is TRBJ2-7, with 7 nucleotides matching TRBD2. CDR3 length equals 13 residues. Per the germline V gene, CDR1 is MGHRA and CDR2 is YSYEKL. J gave up 6 bases and V 4 bases, and 6 bases lay outside the gene matches. CDR3 sequence (DNA): TGCGCCAGCAGCCTGGGGGAGGGAAGCGAGCAGTACTTC. Translated, it gives CASSLGEGSEQYF.

The chain uses TRBV7-3 and TRBJ2-1; no firm D call. The CDR3 runs 16 residues. Trimming took 1 base from V and 0 from J, leaving 10 bases between them. CDR1 is SGHTA and CDR2 is FQGTGA in the germline V gene. CDR3 residues: CASSLMGYASYNEQFF. The CDR3 DNA reads TGTGCCAGCAGCTTAATGGGCTACGCCTCCTACAATGAGCAGTTCTTC.

Ten or more counts support this clonotype. CDR3 nucleotide sequence: TGCAGTGCTCTTTCCGCCGGGACAGGGATAAATGAGCAGTTCTTC. Translated: CSALSAGTGINEQFF. The chain couples TRBV20-1 to TRBJ2-1; 9 positions match TRBD1. Per germline, CDR1 DFQATT and CDR2 SNEGSKA (reference sequence). The CDR3 covers 15 residues. V trimming: 5 bases; J trimming: 7 bases; junction bases outside the gene matches: 12.

The chain is built from TRBV9 and TRBJ1-2; weak D call: TRBD1 (5 bases). Germline CDR1 and CDR2: SGDLS and YYNGEE. Trimming cost V 4 bases and J 7 bases, with 20 bases left between them. The CDR3 contains 15 residues. CDR3 DNA sequence: TGTGCCAGCAGCCCATCTCAGGGCATTAGGGGTGGCTACACCTTC. It is translated as CASSPSQGIRGGYTF.

This clonotype has more than one count but fewer than ten. This chain links TRBV11-2 with TRBJ2-3; 7 bases line up with TRBD1. CDR1 and CDR2 (germline): SGHAT, FQNNGV. The CDR3 covers 16 residues. J was trimmed by 4 bases and V by 6 bases; bases with no gene match: 13. The CDR3 here is CASRRARDSSSDTQYF. The DNA for the CDR3 is TGTGCCAGCAGGAGAGCAAGGGACAGCTCCTCAGATACGCAGTATTTT. The variable domain in full, with the rest retrieved from reference TRBV11-2 and TRBJ2-3, is EAGVAQSPRYKIIEKRQSVAFWCNPISGHATLYWYQQILGQGPKLLIQFQNNGVVDDSQLPKDRFSAERLKGVDSTLKIQPAKLEDSAVYLCASRRARDSSSDTQYFGPGTRLTVL.

Many counts were recorded for this clonotype. This chain uses TRBV30 with TRBJ2-1; D call uncertain. V lost 3 bases to trimming and J lost 0 bases, with 9 bases between them. Germline CDR1 GTSNPN, CDR2 SVGIG (reference sequence). The CDR3 consists of 14 residues. The CDR3 loop reads CAWRHPSSYNEQFF. CDR3 DNA: TGTGCCTGGAGGCACCCATCCTCCTACAATGAGCAGTTCTTC.

This clonotype was detected a few times. The chain recombines TRBV12-3 or TRBV12-4 with TRBJ1-5; unclear D gene. The ends were cut back, 4 bases at V and 3 bases at J, with 7 bases in the middle. The CDR3 extends over 13 amino acids. The CDR3 is CASSSAINQPQHF. The CDR3 DNA follows: TGTGCCAGCAGTTCGGCAATCAATCAGCCCCAGCATTTT.

This clonotype appeared many times. The rearrangement links TRBV12-5 to TRBJ1-1; weak D call: TRBD1 (5 bases). The CDR3 is 13 residues long. The V gene lost 4 bases and the J gene lost 3 bases, with 9 bases spanning the gap. CDR1 is LGHNT and CDR2 is FRNRAP in the germline V gene. CDR3 coding DNA: TGTGCTAGTGGTTGGGGGGAAGACACTGAAGCTTTCTTT. Amino acid sequence: CASGWGEDTEAFF.

This clonotype was detected ten times or more. The CDR3 sequence: CASSPQGETQYF. CDR3 in DNA: TGTGCCAGCAGCCCACAGGGGGAGACCCAGTACTTC. The V and J genes are TRBV2 and TRBJ2-5; 7 positions agree with TRBD1. CDR1 SNHLY and CDR2 FYNNEI come from the germline V gene. V lost 6 bases, J lost 5 bases, and 3 bases stayed unmatched. The CDR3 is made up of 12 amino acids.

This clonotype was observed at least ten times. The chain is built from TRBV7-3 and TRBJ2-1; 10 bases agree with TRBD2. The CDR3 consists of 15 residues. Germline-derived CDR1 and CDR2 are SGHTA and FQGTGA. V shed 5 bases and J 7 bases; nucleotides not matched to a gene: 8. The CDR3, as DNA: TGTGCCAGCAGCCTCCAAGCGGGAGGGCCGAATGAGCAGTTCTTC. Amino acids: CASSLQAGGPNEQFF.

This chain links TRBV4-2 with TRBJ2-7, with a weak D call TRBD2 (5 bases). The germline gives CDR1 LGHNA, CDR2 YNFKEQ. Trimming removed 0 bases from V and 4 bases from J, with 10 bases in between. The CDR3 consists of 14 residues. CDR3 nucleotides: TGTGCCAGCAGCCAAGATGGAGGAGTTTACGAGCAGTACTTC. Translating gives CASSQDGGVYEQYF.

This clonotype was observed a few times. The chain recombines TRBV5-1 with TRBJ1-4; 11 nucleotides align to TRBD1. The CDR3 contains 14 residues. Germline assignment: CDR1 SGHRS and CDR2 YFSETQ. V lost 4 bases, J lost 12 bases, and 8 bases stayed unmatched. Written as DNA, the CDR3 is TGCGCCAGCAGCCCCCTCCCGGGACAGGGGGAACTGTTTTTT. Its translation is CASSPLPGQGELFF.

The sample holds a few counts of this clonotype. V gene TRBV7-9 combines with J gene TRBJ2-2, with no clear D. The V gene lost 5 bases and the J gene lost 6 bases, with 16 bases spanning the gap. This CDR3 has 15 residues. The germline CDR1 and CDR2 sequences are SEHNR and FQNEAQ (reference sequence). As DNA, the CDR3 is TGTGCCAGCAGCCCGCGCCGCTTCGGGTCCGGGGAGCTGTTTTTT. Translating it yields CASSPRRFGSGELFF.